Listed below are T cell receptor beta chains from one sample, sequenced in a study of T cell repertoires in cytomegalovirus infection. No antigen has been identified for these receptors. TCRdb re-called the reads with MiXCR, one entry per CDR3 protein. The sample consists of roughly 920,000 distinct CDR3 sequences, roughly 30% of them appearing once. The sample in question was cultured CD8+ T cells from PBMCs, obtained from culture after CMV antigen stimulation. All receptors derive from a human donor in good health (CMV status not recorded). Some clones in this sample may be carry-over from other donors' samples. Both conserved end residues are part of each CDR3. Each record gives: clone size, J gene, V gene, CDR3 protein. Size tells how often a clone was seen (once, few, many) or the class of an expanded clone, and some rows leave it out.

few	TRBJ2-4	TRBV19	CASRGTKNIQYF
.	TRBJ2-5	TRBV5-6	CASSPVEGLEYVETQYF
.	TRBJ1-6	TRBV25-1	CASSEFKRDRVVSPLHF
.	TRBJ2-5	TRBV3-1	CASSRGLAGDRQETQYF
.	TRBJ2-3	TRBV4-3	CASSQDGAGGDTQYF
.	TRBJ2-3	TRBV4-3	CASSQGGGIDTQYF
.	TRBJ1-1	TRBV4-1	CASSELQGYSEAFF
.	TRBJ2-2	TRBV3-1	CASSPSGAPGELFF
few	TRBJ1-4	TRBV7-9	CASSLVNGYGATNEKLFF
.	TRBJ2-3	TRBV20-1	CSARGLASTDTQYF
many	TRBJ1-6	TRBV7-2	CASSYSPSGAYNSPLHF
many	TRBJ2-6	TRBV7-7	CASGLGGPGANVLTF
few	TRBJ1-1	TRBV2	CASSQGEGTEAFF
few	TRBJ1-5	TRBV6-5	CASSPGQPGEPQHF
.	TRBJ2-2	TRBV29-1	CSVAGTGVAGELFF
few	TRBJ2-5	TRBV6-2/TRBV6-3	CASSLVSSTETQYF
few	TRBJ1-5	TRBV27	CASSFDSRQPQHF
.	TRBJ1-2	TRBV7-6	CASSTWDRAGHGYTF
.	TRBJ1-1	TRBV5-1	CASSFLDMNTEAFF
.	TRBJ1-1	TRBV9	CASSVVDAMNTEAFF
few	TRBJ2-2	TRBV11-3	CASSLTGRTRELFF
.	TRBJ1-1	TRBV7-6	CASSLGWAGGINTEAFF
.	TRBJ1-1	TRBV6-5	CACQGLNTEAFF
.	TRBJ1-6	TRBV9	CASSVAPTRGTNSPLHF
.	TRBJ2-7	TRBV7-6	CASSLLAGGSTSYEQYF
.	TRBJ2-3	TRBV27	CASIGARGPLDTQYF
.	TRBJ1-2	TRBV19	CASSISQGLRGYTF
.	TRBJ1-5	TRBV15	CATSRESRGNQPQHF
.	TRBJ2-7	TRBV12-3/TRBV12-4	CASSQVAGGYEQYF
few	TRBJ2-1	TRBV7-9	CASSPTPPRLAGVNEQFF
.	TRBJ2-1	TRBV6-2/TRBV6-3	CASSYQIGFQNNEQFF
few	TRBJ1-2	TRBV20-1	CSARSRGTATLNYGYTF
.	TRBJ1-4	TRBV7-9	CASSLGRAEEKLFF
.	TRBJ2-2	TRBV6-2/TRBV6-3	CASSPVWGTGELFF
few	TRBJ2-3	TRBV4-1	CASSQVVLADTDTQYF
.	TRBJ1-3	TRBV7-6	CASSLEPGDTIYF
.	TRBJ2-3	TRBV6-1	CASRRGGAGDTQYF
.	TRBJ2-1	TRBV6-4	CASSDSTDRSRGEQFF
.	TRBJ2-5	TRBV20-1	CSAREGVNREETQYF
many	TRBJ2-2	TRBV7-2	CASSLGSRRGELFF
few	TRBJ1-2	TRBV6-2/TRBV6-3	CASSYRDRYYGYTF